These T cell receptor beta chains were read from a single sample in a study of blood T cell repertoires in COVID-19. Measured with immunoSEQ multiplex PCR; TCRdb has only the in-frame clones, and not every one. The sample lists approximately 30,000 clones, 85% occurring once. The sequenced sample was peripheral blood. These receptors originate from a human donor with acute or convalescent COVID-19. The donor label of this sample is uncertain. The CDR3 runs from the conserved cysteine through the conserved F or W. The D gene is left open where the match is weak. Only some rows state a clone size, as once, few, many or a class for expanded clones.

TRBV25-1	-	-	TRBJ1-1	CASSRTEGTEAFF	TGTGCCAGCAGCAGGACAGAAGGTACTGAAGCTTTCTTT
TRBV5-5	once	-	TRBJ1-6	CASSLGGSYNSPLHF	TGTGCCAGCAGCTTAGGGGGCTCCTATAATTCACCCCTCCACTTT
TRBV5-4	-	-	TRBJ1-1	CASSRNTEAFF	TGTGCCAGCAGCCGGAACACTGAAGCTTTCTTT
TRBV5-6	-	-	TRBJ2-3	CASKTGFTDTQYF	TGTGCCAGCAAAACAGGGTTCACAGATACGCAGTATTTT
TRBV28	-	-	TRBJ2-4	CASSSDLGKNIQYF	TGTGCCAGCAGTTCCGACTTAGGCAAAAACATTCAGTACTTC
TRBV28	-	-	TRBJ2-7	CASRGAAYEQYF	TGTGCAAGCAGGGGTGCGGCCTACGAGCAGTACTTC
TRBV3-1/TRBV3-2	few	-	TRBJ1-3	CASSPSSGNTIYF	TGTGCCAGCAGCCCCAGCTCTGGAAACACCATATATTTT
TRBV28	once	TRBD1	TRBJ2-6	CASRSMTGTGANVLTF	TGTGCCAGCAGATCTATGACAGGGACTGGGGCCAACGTCCTGACTTTC
TRBV5-5	few	TRBD1	TRBJ1-1	CASSPKGQGNTEAFF	TGTGCCAGCAGCCCCAAAGGACAGGGTAACACTGAAGCTTTCTTT
TRBV4-2	-	TRBD1	TRBJ1-4	CASSQVSGGRKLFF	TGTGCCAGCAGCCAAGTATCAGGGGGTAGAAAACTGTTTTTT
TRBV2	once	-	TRBJ1-6	CASSTDGGNSPLHF	TGTGCCAGCAGCACCGACGGGGGGAATTCACCCCTCCACTTT
TRBV7-3	-	-	TRBJ2-5	CASSFGGNGETQYF	TGTGCCAGCAGCTTCGGAGGGAACGGAGAGACCCAGTACTTC
TRBV6-2/TRBV6-3	-	-	TRBJ2-7	CASSSTLRTVVHF	TGTGCCAGCAGTTCCACGCTGAGGACAGTTGTACACTTC
TRBV5-1	once	-	TRBJ1-1	CASSLSVSGGNTEAFF	TGCGCCAGCAGCTTGAGTGTGTCGGGGGGCAACACTGAAGCTTTCTTT
TRBV5-1	-	TRBD1	TRBJ1-4	CASSLVGTANEKLFF	TGCGCCAGCAGCTTGGTAGGGACAGCGAATGAAAAACTGTTTTTT
TRBV30	-	-	TRBJ1-3	CAWSTGSGNTIYF	TGTGCCTGGAGTACGGGCTCTGGAAACACCATATATTTT
TRBV4-3	-	TRBD2	TRBJ2-2	CASSQVTSGRTNTGELFF	TGCGCCAGCAGCCAAGTAACTAGCGGGAGAACAAACACCGGGGAGCTGTTTTTT
TRBV2	-	TRBD1	TRBJ1-2	CASLRDRTDLGYGYTF	TGTGCCAGCCTCCGGGACAGGACAGACCTTGGCTATGGCTACACCTTC
TRBV6-5	-	TRBD1	TRBJ1-5	CASSSLTGNGNQPQHF	TGTGCCAGCAGTTCCCTGACAGGGAATGGCAATCAGCCCCAGCATTTT
TRBV4-2	-	-	TRBJ2-1	CASSQDRVIPFF	TGTGCCAGCAGCCAAGACCGGGTAATCCCGTTCTTC
TRBV27	-	-	TRBJ1-3	CASSSTHAGGPGNTIYF	TGTGCCAGCAGTTCCACACACGCGGGAGGCCCTGGAAACACCATATATTTT
TRBV14	-	TRBD1	TRBJ1-1	CASSQVPGQRAFF	TGTGCCAGCAGCCAAGTCCCGGGACAGCGAGCTTTCTTT
TRBV4-2	-	-	TRBJ1-2	CASSQEGGLYGYTF	TGTGCCAGCAGCCAAGAAGGGGGTCTCTATGGCTACACCTTC
TRBV18	-	-	TRBJ2-3	CASSPAWRGSTDTQYF	TGTGCCAGCTCACCGGCTTGGCGGGGTAGCACAGATACGCAGTATTTT
TRBV28	few	-	TRBJ1-6	CASRTIMASDSPLHF	TGTGCCAGCAGAACCATCATGGCTTCCGATTCACCCCTCCACTTT
TRBV5-1	few	-	TRBJ1-4	CASSGTNNEKLFF	TGCGCCAGCAGCGGAACTAATAATGAAAAACTGTTTTTT
TRBV11-1	-	TRBD1	TRBJ1-1	CASLVGTANTEAFF	TGTGCCAGCTTAGTCGGGACAGCGAACACTGAAGCTTTCTTT
TRBV7-6	-	TRBD2	TRBJ2-5	CASSLGTSGQETQYF	TGTGCCAGCAGCTTAGGGACTAGCGGCCAAGAGACCCAGTACTTC
TRBV19	-	-	TRBJ1-1	CASSRYAEAEAFF	TGTGCCAGTAGTAGGTATGCGGAAGCTGAAGCTTTCTTT
TRBV5-1	few	-	TRBJ2-3	CASRHPGADTQYF	TGCGCCAGCAGGCACCCGGGGGCAGATACGCAGTATTTT
TRBV27	-	-	TRBJ1-1	CASRPVDSLNTEAFF	TGTGCCAGCAGACCCGTCGACAGCTTGAACACTGAAGCTTTCTTT
TRBV7-2	-	TRBD1	TRBJ1-2	CASSLSVQDREGYGYTF	TGTGCCAGCAGCTTATCGGTGCAGGACAGGGAGGGGTATGGCTACACCTTC
TRBV19	-	-	TRBJ1-3	CASRKQNSGNTIYF	TGTGCCAGTAGGAAACAGAACTCTGGAAACACCATATATTTT
TRBV5-5	-	TRBD1	TRBJ2-2	CASSKGQGVVGELFF	TGTGCCAGCAGTAAGGGACAGGGGGTCGTCGGGGAGCTGTTTTTT
TRBV9	-	TRBD1	TRBJ1-2	CASRKRPRGAPTNYGYTF	TGTGCCAGCAGGAAGAGACCCAGGGGGGCCCCAACTAACTATGGCTACACCTTC
TRBV6-2/TRBV6-3	-	TRBD1	TRBJ1-2	CASSSPPGRTGANYGYTF	TGTGCCAGCAGTAGCCCCCCTGGGAGGACAGGGGCCAACTATGGCTACACCTTC
TRBV2	-	-	TRBJ2-2	CASSEASQGSGELFF	TGTGCCAGCAGTGAAGCTTCCCAGGGGTCCGGGGAGCTGTTTTTT
TRBV19	-	-	TRBJ2-1	CASSRLEGGLDEQFF	TGTGCCAGTAGTAGACTGGAGGGGGGGCTGGATGAGCAGTTCTTC
TRBV4-2	-	-	TRBJ2-1	CASSQDIVPSSYNEQFF	TGTGCCAGCAGCCAAGATATAGTCCCTAGCTCCTACAATGAGCAGTTCTTC
TRBV7-9	-	-	TRBJ1-4	CASSSPRGHDNEKLFF	TGTGCCAGCAGCTCACCAAGGGGACACGACAATGAAAAACTGTTTTTT
TRBV29-1	-	-	TRBJ1-2	CSVVAGNGGAYGYTF	TGCAGCGTTGTTGCAGGGAACGGCGGGGCCTATGGCTACACCTTC
TRBV10-3	once	TRBD2	TRBJ2-1	CAISEGGLAGINEQFF	TGTGCCATCAGTGAGGGGGGACTAGCGGGAATCAATGAGCAGTTCTTC
TRBV19	-	TRBD2	TRBJ2-1	CASSMMLGTSGRNEQFF	TGTGCCAGTAGTATGATGCTTGGGACTAGCGGGAGAAATGAGCAGTTCTTC
TRBV19	-	TRBD2	TRBJ2-5	CASSIFPSGGAETQYF	TGTGCCAGTAGTATATTCCCTAGCGGGGGTGCGGAGACCCAGTACTTC
TRBV20-1	-	-	TRBJ2-7	CSASQGGSDEQYF	TGCAGTGCTAGTCAGGGTGGAAGCGACGAGCAGTACTTC
TRBV11-3	-	TRBD1	TRBJ2-1	CASSLYGTGGVEQFF	TGTGCCAGCAGCTTATACGGGACAGGGGGCGTAGAGCAGTTCTTC
TRBV6-6	-	-	TRBJ1-4	CASSYSGQEKLFF	TGTGCCAGCAGTTACTCGGGGCAGGAAAAACTGTTTTTT
TRBV30	once	TRBD1	TRBJ1-1	CAWIGPKQGANAFF	TGTGCCTGGATAGGACCTAAACAGGGGGCGAATGCTTTCTTT
TRBV7-2	-	-	TRBJ2-3	CASSHGQFSDTQYF	TGTGCCAGCAGCCATGGACAGTTCTCAGATACGCAGTATTTT
TRBV28	-	TRBD1	TRBJ2-5	CASRMTGAGETQYF	TGTGCCAGCAGGATGACAGGGGCGGGAGAGACCCAGTACTTC
TRBV21-1	few	-	TRBJ1-1	CASSTRPRGYTEAFF	TGTGCCAGCAGCACCAGACCCAGGGGATACACTGAAGCTTTCTTT
TRBV7-2	-	-	TRBJ2-5	CASSLSTESSRETQYF	TGTGCCAGCAGCTTGTCGACGGAGTCGTCCCGAGAGACCCAGTACTTC
TRBV18	-	TRBD2	TRBJ2-3	CASSPPGLAGQDTQYF	TGTGCCAGCTCGCCTCCGGGACTAGCGGGACAAGATACGCAGTATTTT